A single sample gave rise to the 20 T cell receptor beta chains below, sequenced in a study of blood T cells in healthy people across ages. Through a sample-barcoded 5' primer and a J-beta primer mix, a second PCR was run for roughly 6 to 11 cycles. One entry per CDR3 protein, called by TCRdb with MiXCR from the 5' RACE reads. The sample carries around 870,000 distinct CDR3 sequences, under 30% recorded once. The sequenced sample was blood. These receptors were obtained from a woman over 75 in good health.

The DNA of the CDR3 is TGCAGTGCTAGCGGGACTAGCGGGGTGTCAGATACGCAGTATTTT. This gives the protein CSASGTSGVSDTQYF. This chain uses TRBV20-1 with TRBJ2-3; 13 bases align to TRBD2. The V gene end was trimmed by 3 bases and the J gene end by 4 bases; junction bases not matched to a gene: 4. Looked up from germline, CDR1 is DFQATT and CDR2 is SNEGSKA (reference sequence). The CDR3 consists of 15 residues.

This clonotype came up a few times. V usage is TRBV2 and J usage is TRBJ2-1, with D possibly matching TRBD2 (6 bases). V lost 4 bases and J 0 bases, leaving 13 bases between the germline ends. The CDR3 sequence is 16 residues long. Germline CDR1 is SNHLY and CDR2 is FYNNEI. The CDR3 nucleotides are TGTGCCAGCAGTGTGGATTCGGGGGTCTCCTACAATGAGCAGTTCTTC. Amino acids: CASSVDSGVSYNEQFF.

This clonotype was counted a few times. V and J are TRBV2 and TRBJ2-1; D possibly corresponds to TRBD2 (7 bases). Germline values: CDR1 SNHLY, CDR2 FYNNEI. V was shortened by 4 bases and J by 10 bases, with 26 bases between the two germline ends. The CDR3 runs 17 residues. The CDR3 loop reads CASSVGGVSGAGEEQFF. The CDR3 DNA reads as TGTGCCAGCAGTGTAGGGGGGGTCAGCGGGGCGGGTGAGGAGCAGTTCTTC.

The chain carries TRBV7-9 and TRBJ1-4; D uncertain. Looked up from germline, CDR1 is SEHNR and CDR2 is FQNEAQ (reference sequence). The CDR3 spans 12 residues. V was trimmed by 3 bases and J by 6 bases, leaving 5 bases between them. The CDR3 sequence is CASSLADEKLFF. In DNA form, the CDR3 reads TGTGCCAGCAGCTTGGCCGATGAAAAACTGTTTTTT.

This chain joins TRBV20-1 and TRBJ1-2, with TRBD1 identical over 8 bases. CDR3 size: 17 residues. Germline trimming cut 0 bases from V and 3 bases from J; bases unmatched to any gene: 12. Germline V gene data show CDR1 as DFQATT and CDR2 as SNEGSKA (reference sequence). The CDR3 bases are TGCAGTGCTAGAGATGTGCAGGGGGCATCTGGGGACTATGGCTACACCTTC. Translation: CSARDVQGASGDYGYTF.

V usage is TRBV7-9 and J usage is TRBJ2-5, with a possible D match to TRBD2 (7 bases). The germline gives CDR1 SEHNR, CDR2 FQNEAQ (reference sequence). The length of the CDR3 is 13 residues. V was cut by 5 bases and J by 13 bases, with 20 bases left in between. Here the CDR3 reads CASSPRGGHERYF. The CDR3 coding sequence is TGTGCCAGCAGCCCCCGCGGGGGCCACGAGCGGTACTTC.

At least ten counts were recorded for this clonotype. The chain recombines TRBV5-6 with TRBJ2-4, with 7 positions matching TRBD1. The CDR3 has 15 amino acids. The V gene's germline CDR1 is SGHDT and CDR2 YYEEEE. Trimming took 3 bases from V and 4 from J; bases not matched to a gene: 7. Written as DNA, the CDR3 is TGTGCCAGCAGCTCCTCCAGGGGGATGAAAAACATTCAGTACTTC. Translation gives CASSSSRGMKNIQYF.

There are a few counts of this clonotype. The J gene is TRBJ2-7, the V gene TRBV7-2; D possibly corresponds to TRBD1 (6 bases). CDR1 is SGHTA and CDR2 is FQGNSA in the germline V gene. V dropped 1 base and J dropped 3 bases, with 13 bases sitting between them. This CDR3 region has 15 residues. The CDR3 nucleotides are TGTGCCAGCAGCTTAGTGGTGGGGGCGGGCTACGAGCAGTACTTC. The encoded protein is CASSLVVGAGYEQYF.

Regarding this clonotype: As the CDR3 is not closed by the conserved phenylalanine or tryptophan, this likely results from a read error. CDR3 DNA: TGTGCCAGCAGCTTAGGACAGCGGTATGGCTACACCGTC. Protein sequence: CASSLGQRYGYTV. V gene TRBV7-2 combines with J gene TRBJ1-2; D might be TRBD1 (5 bases). This CDR3 comprises 13 residues. Trimming removed 1 base from V and 5 bases from J, with 8 bases in between. Germline V CDR1 and CDR2: SGHTA, FQGNSA.

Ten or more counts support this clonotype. CDR3 DNA: TGCAGTGCTAGAGATCCCGGACAGGGCGGAGATTCACCCCTCCACTTT. Translated: CSARDPGQGGDSPLHF. The chain couples TRBV20-1 to TRBJ1-6, with 8 bases aligning to TRBD1. CDR1 is DFQATT, CDR2 SNEGSKA, per germline (reference sequence). The CDR3 length is 16 residues. V trimming: 0 bases; J trimming: 8 bases; junction bases outside the gene matches: 9.

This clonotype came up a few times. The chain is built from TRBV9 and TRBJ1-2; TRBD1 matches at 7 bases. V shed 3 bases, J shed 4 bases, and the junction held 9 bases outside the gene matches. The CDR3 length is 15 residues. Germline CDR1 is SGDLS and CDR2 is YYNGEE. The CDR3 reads CASSEAGTASYGYTF. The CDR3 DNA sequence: TGTGCCAGCAGCGAGGCCGGGACAGCTAGCTATGGCTACACCTTC.

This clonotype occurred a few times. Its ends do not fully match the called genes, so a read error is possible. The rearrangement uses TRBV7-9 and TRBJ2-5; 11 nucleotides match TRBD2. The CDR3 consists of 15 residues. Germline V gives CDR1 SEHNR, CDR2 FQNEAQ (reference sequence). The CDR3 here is CAGSLRLAGSETQYF. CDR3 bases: TGTGCCGGCAGCCTCAGACTAGCGGGGTCAGAGACCCAGTACTTC.

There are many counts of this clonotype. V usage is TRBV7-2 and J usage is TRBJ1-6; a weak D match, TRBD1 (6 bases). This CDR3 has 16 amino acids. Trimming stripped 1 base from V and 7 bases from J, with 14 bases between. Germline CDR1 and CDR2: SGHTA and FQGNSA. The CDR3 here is CASSLVGGLVNSPLHF. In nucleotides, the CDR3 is TGTGCCAGCAGCTTAGTCGGGGGGCTTGTAAATTCACCCCTCCACTTT.

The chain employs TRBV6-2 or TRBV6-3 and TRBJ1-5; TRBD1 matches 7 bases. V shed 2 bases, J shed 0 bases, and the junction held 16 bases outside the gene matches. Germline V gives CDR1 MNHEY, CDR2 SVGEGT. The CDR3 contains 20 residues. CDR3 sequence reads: CASSYNPRTGEGHSNQPQHF. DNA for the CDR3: TGTGCCAGCAGTTACAACCCGCGAACAGGGGAGGGGCATAGCAATCAGCCCCAGCATTTT.

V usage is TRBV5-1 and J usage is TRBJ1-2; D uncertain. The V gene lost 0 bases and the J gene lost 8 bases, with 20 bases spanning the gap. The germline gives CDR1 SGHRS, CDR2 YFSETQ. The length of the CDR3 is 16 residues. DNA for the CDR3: TGCGCCAGCAGCTTGGAGGCGACAACTTCCCCGGGAGGCTACACCTTC. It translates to CASSLEATTSPGGYTF.

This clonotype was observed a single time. The chain's CDR3 is CASSQEGPYNEQFF. CDR3 nucleotides: TGCGCCAGCAGCCAAGAGGGCCCGTACAATGAGCAGTTCTTC. The rearrangement links TRBV4-3 to TRBJ2-1; D unclear. This CDR3 has 14 amino acids. V was shortened by 0 bases and J by 4 bases, with 7 bases between the two germline ends. Per the germline V gene, CDR1 is LGHNA and CDR2 is YSLEER.

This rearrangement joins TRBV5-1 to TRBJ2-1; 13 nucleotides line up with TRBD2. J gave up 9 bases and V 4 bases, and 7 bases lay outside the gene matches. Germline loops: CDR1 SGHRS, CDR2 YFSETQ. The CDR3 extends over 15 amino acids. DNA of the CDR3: TGCGCCAGCAGCCTACTAGCGGGGGGGCCGATTGAGCAGTTCTTC. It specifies CASSLLAGGPIEQFF.

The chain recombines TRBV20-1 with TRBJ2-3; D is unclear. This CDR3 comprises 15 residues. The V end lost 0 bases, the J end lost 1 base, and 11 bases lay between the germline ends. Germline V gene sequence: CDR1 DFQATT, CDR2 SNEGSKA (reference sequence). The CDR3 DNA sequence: TGCAGTGCTAGAGATTTGAAAGTGGGCACAGATACGCAGTATTTT. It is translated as CSARDLKVGTDTQYF.

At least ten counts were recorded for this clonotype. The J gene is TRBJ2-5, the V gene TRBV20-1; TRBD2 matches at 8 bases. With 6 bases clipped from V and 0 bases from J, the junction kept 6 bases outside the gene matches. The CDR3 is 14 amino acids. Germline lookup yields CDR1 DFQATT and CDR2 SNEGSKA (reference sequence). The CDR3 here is CSATLAEYQETQYF. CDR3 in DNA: TGCAGTGCGACACTAGCGGAGTACCAAGAGACCCAGTACTTC.

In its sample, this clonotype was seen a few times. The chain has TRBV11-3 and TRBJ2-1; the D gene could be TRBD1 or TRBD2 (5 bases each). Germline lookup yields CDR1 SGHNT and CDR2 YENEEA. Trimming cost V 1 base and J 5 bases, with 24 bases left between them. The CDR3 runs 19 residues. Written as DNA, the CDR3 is TGTGCCAGCAGCTTAGTCGGGGCGCTGAAGGGCGGAGGCCACAATGAGCAGTTCTTC. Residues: CASSLVGALKGGGHNEQFF.